What follows are 26 T cell receptor beta chains derived from one specimen sequenced in a study of blood T cell repertoires in COVID-19. TCRdb keeps only in-frame clones here, not all; method: immunoSEQ multiplex PCR. The profile shows a few hundred thousand clones, over 75% of them singletons. The sequenced sample consisted of PBMCs or T cells enriched from blood (not recorded which). These receptors were collected from a man between 35 and 55 years old who had recovered from COVID-19.

The rearrangement uses TRBV21-1 and TRBJ2-3; TRBD1 was called by the table and not checked on the DNA. TRBV21-1 is a pseudogene. This CDR3 contains 17 residues. The CDR3 coding sequence is TGTGCCAGCAGCAAAAGAGCCAGGGGGGAACCCACAGATACGCAGTATTTT. Protein product: CASSKRARGEPTDTQYF.

The rearrangement uses TRBV9 and TRBJ1-5; D call uncertain. The CDR3 loop spans 14 amino acids. CDR1 SGDLS and CDR2 YYNGEE come from the germline V gene. V dropped 5 bases and J dropped 4 bases, with 13 bases sitting between them. Here the CDR3 DNA reads TGTGCCAGCAGTAAGGGAGGAGGGAATCAGCCCCAGCATTTT. This translates into CASSKGGGNQPQHF.

The gene calls are TRBV7-9 and TRBJ2-2, with 9 bases identical to TRBD2. The germline V gene has CDR1 SEHNR and CDR2 FQNEAQ (reference sequence). The CDR3 has 15 residues. After removal of 5 bases from V and 1 base from J, the junction contained 2 bases not matched to a gene. DNA of the CDR3: TGTGCCAGCAGCCGTAGCGGGGGGAACACCGGGGAGCTGTTTTTT. This sequence encodes CASSRSGGNTGELFF. Based on the CDR3 plus reference TRBV7-9 and TRBJ2-2, the full variable domain is DTGVSQNPRHKITKRGQNVTFRCDPISEHNRLYWYRQTLGQGPEFLTYFQNEAQLEKSRLLSDRFSAERPKGSFSTLEIQRTEQGDSAMYLCASSRSGGNTGELFFGEGSRLTVL.

This chain joins TRBV27 and TRBJ2-7; D may be TRBD1 (5 bases). Trimming removed 1 base from V and 4 bases from J, with 8 bases in between. Germline V lookup: CDR1 MNHEY, CDR2 SMNVEV (reference sequence). The CDR3 has 13 amino acids. CDR3 residues: CASSLFQGYEQYF. CDR3 DNA sequence: TGTGCCAGCAGTTTATTTCAGGGTTACGAGCAGTACTTC.

This sequence joins TRBV7-3 and TRBJ1-1; 10 bases align to TRBD1. This CDR3 has 14 residues. J lost 8 bases, V lost 4 bases, and 7 bases had no gene match. Germline V gene lookup returns CDR1 SGHTA and CDR2 FQGTGA. CDR3 sequence: CASSSSGTGVEAFF. The CDR3 DNA is TGTGCCAGCAGCTCGTCCGGGACAGGGGTAGAAGCTTTCTTT.

The genes are TRBV4-1 and TRBJ2-1; 9 bases align to TRBD1. CDR3 size: 17 residues. Per the germline V gene, CDR1 is MGHRA and CDR2 is YSYEKL. V dropped 0 bases and J dropped 4; count of bases not matched to a gene: 7. As DNA, the CDR3 is TGCGCCAGCAGCCAAGATCCGGGGACAGGGAAATACAATGAGCAGTTCTTC. Amino acid sequence: CASSQDPGTGKYNEQFF.

The V gene is TRBV28, the J gene TRBJ1-2, with TRBD1 identical over 7 bases. V was clipped by 1 base and J by 4 bases; unmatched bases: 6. Germline V gene data show CDR1 as MDHEN and CDR2 as SYDVKM. The CDR3 length is 15 residues. CDR3 coding DNA: TGTGCCAGCAGTTTATTCCCAGCAGGGGGCTATGGCTACACCTTC. Its translation: CASSLFPAGGYGYTF.

The chain has TRBV11-3 and TRBJ2-5; the D gene is possibly TRBD2 (6 bases). Trimming cost V 5 bases and J 5 bases, with 15 bases left between them. The CDR3 loop spans 14 amino acids. CDR1 and CDR2 (germline): SGHNT, YENEEA. The CDR3 spells CASSPPEGGETQYF. Here the CDR3 DNA reads TGTGCCAGCAGCCCTCCGGAGGGAGGTGAGACCCAGTACTTC.

This chain uses TRBV19 with TRBJ1-1; 7 positions match TRBD1. Germline-derived CDR1 and CDR2 are LNHDA and SQIVND (reference sequence). The CDR3 runs to 15 residues. Trimming cost V 6 bases and J 0 bases; bases outside gene matches: 7. CDR3 loop: CASSTQGTLNTEAFF. Here the CDR3 DNA reads TGTGCCAGTAGCACACAGGGGACATTGAACACTGAAGCTTTCTTT. The variable domain in full, with the rest retrieved from reference TRBV19 and TRBJ1-1, is DGGITQSPKYLFRKEGQNVTLSCEQNLNHDAMYWYRQDPGQGLRLIYYSQIVNDFQKGDIAEGYSVSREKKESFPLTVTSAQKNPTAFYLCASSTQGTLNTEAFFGQGTRLTVV.

The chain carries TRBV5-1 and TRBJ2-7; tentative D call: TRBD2 (6 bases). Trimming took 2 bases from V and 3 from J, leaving 12 bases between them. The length of the CDR3 is 14 residues. CDR1 is SGHRS and CDR2 is YFSETQ in the germline V gene. The CDR3 here is CASSFLSGDYEQYF. In DNA, the CDR3 is TGCGCCAGCAGCTTTCTTAGCGGAGACTACGAGCAGTACTTC.

This clone was seen a handful of times. The chain is built from TRBV28 and TRBJ2-3; D is unresolved. Germline V gives CDR1 MDHEN, CDR2 SYDVKM. Trimming stripped 7 bases from V and 0 bases from J, with 5 bases between. The CDR3 is 12 residues long. The CDR3 coding sequence is TGTGCCAGCACCACAAGCACAGATACGCAGTATTTT. Translated, it gives CASTTSTDTQYF.

This chain joins TRBV14 and TRBJ2-1; TRBD2 matches 10 bases. The CDR3 length is 16 residues. CDR1 is SGHDN, CDR2 FVKESK, per germline. Germline trimming cut 4 bases from V and 10 bases from J; bases unmatched to any gene: 13. The CDR3 sequence: CASSPVWGLLAGEQFF. The CDR3 DNA follows: TGTGCCAGCAGCCCGGTCTGGGGGCTACTAGCGGGAGAGCAGTTCTTC.

The genes are TRBV9 and TRBJ1-4; TRBD1 is a possible D gene (6 bases). Germline V gene lookup returns CDR1 SGDLS and CDR2 YYNGEE. Trimming removed 2 bases at V and 5 bases at J, with 13 bases between. This CDR3 is built from 15 residues. The CDR3 loop is CASSVQDSLNEKLFF. Written as DNA, the CDR3 is TGTGCCAGCAGCGTTCAGGACAGCTTAAATGAAAAACTGTTTTTT. Full variable domain (remainder filled in from reference TRBV9 and TRBJ1-4): DSGVTQTPKHLITATGQRVTLRCSPRSGDLSVYWYQQSLDQGLQFLIQYYNGEERAKGNILERFSAQQFPDLHSELNLSSLELGDSALYFCASSVQDSLNEKLFFGSGTQLSVL.

This clone has only one observation. CDR3: CASSPLATGELFF. CDR3 nucleotides: TGTGCCAGCAGCCCCCTGGCCACCGGGGAGCTGTTTTTT. This chain connects TRBV3-1 (or the pseudogene TRBV3-2) to TRBJ2-2, with D hard to call. Germline V lookup: CDR1 LGHDT, CDR2 YNNKEL (reference sequence). The length of the CDR3 is 13 residues. Trimming pared 4 bases from V and 4 bases from J, leaving 7 bases between.

The rearrangement links TRBV6-5 to TRBJ1-2; TRBD1 aligns across 7 bases. The CDR3 runs 15 residues. The germline CDR1 and CDR2 sequences are MNHEY and SVGAGI. Germline trimming cut 5 bases from V and 8 bases from J; bases unmatched to any gene: 14. This chain's CDR3 is CASSRSGTASLGYTF. In DNA form, the CDR3 reads TGTGCCAGCAGTAGATCCGGGACAGCCAGTCTGGGCTACACCTTC.

The rearrangement links TRBV28 to TRBJ2-3; no reliable D call. Trimming cost V 3 bases and J 4 bases, with 5 bases left between them. The CDR3 extends over 12 amino acids. The germline gives CDR1 MDHEN, CDR2 SYDVKM. The CDR3 bases are TGTGCCAGCAGTTTCCTCGCAGATACGCAGTATTTT. This encodes CASSFLADTQYF.

This clone was seen once. V gene TRBV7-9 combines with J gene TRBJ1-6; 8 positions agree with TRBD1. The CDR3 totals 14 residues. V was pared by 3 bases and J by 5 bases, with 0 bases of the junction left unmatched. The germline CDR1 and CDR2 sequences are SEHNR and FQNEAQ (reference sequence). In DNA form, the CDR3 reads TGTGCCAGCAGCTTGGGACAGGATAATTCACCCCTCCACTTT. It yields the protein CASSLGQDNSPLHF.

The V call is TRBV5-1, the J call TRBJ2-3; 10 positions match TRBD2. Trimming removed 3 bases from V and 5 bases from J; junction bases left unmatched: 12. There are 17 residues in the CDR3. Looked up from germline, CDR1 is SGHRS and CDR2 is YFSETQ. In nucleotides, the CDR3 is TGCGCCAGCAGCTGGAGGGGGCTAGCGGGAGCGTTAGATACGCAGTATTTT. It specifies CASSWRGLAGALDTQYF.

The table lists this clone with a few counts. This chain connects TRBV4-2 to TRBJ2-7; TRBD1 aligns across 8 bases. CDR3 length: 16 amino acids. CDR1 is LGHNA and CDR2 is YNFKEQ in the germline V gene. V dropped 1 base and J dropped 3; count of bases not matched to a gene: 8. The CDR3 is CASSQVARGRLYEQYF. Here the CDR3 DNA reads TGTGCCAGCAGCCAAGTGGCCAGGGGGCGTCTCTACGAGCAGTACTTC.

This chain joins TRBV7-2 and TRBJ2-7, with 10 bases that match TRBD2. CDR1 is SGHTA and CDR2 is FQGNSA in the germline V gene. This CDR3 comprises 16 residues. Trimming cost V 0 bases and J 4 bases; bases outside gene matches: 6. CDR3 nucleotides: TGTGCCAGCAGCTTAGCGCCTAGCGGGAGTGGGTACGAGCAGTACTTC. This sequence encodes CASSLAPSGSGYEQYF. The whole variable domain, filled in from reference TRBV7-2 and TRBJ2-7, reads GAGVSQSPSNKVTEKGKDVELRCDPISGHTALYWYRQSLGQGLEFLIYFQGNSAPDKSGLPSDRFSAERTGGSVSTLTIQRTQQEDSAVYLCASSLAPSGSGYEQYFGPGTRLTVT.

V gene TRBV30 combines with J gene TRBJ2-3; D is uncertain. The CDR3 spans 10 residues. CDR1 is GTSNPN, CDR2 SVGIG, per germline (reference sequence). Trimming took off 0 bases at V and 12 bases at J, with 7 bases between the two ends. For the CDR3, the DNA is TGTGCCTGGAGTGTCTCGTCCCAGTATTTT. Protein sequence: CAWSVSSQYF.

V gene TRBV5-1 combines with J gene TRBJ2-3; TRBD1 is a possible D gene (7 bases). V gave up 1 base and J gave up 5 bases, with 11 bases separating them. The CDR3 is 14 residues long. From germline, CDR1 is SGHRS and CDR2 YFSETQ. The CDR3 region is CASSLHQGGDTQYF. The CDR3, as DNA: TGCGCCAGCAGCTTGCACCAGGGGGGAGATACGCAGTATTTT.

This rearrangement joins TRBV7-6 to TRBJ2-2, with 10 bases lining up with TRBD2. CDR1 SGHVS and CDR2 FNYEAQ come from the germline V gene. The ends lost 5 bases at V and 3 bases at J; junction bases unmatched: 6. The CDR3 is made up of 16 amino acids. Here the CDR3 DNA reads TGTGCCAGCAGCCCATCTAGCGGGAGATACACCGGGGAGCTGTTTTTT. This encodes CASSPSSGRYTGELFF.

V is TRBV13 and J is TRBJ2-7; tentatively, D is TRBD1 (7 bases). The germline gives CDR1 PRHDT, CDR2 FYEKMQ (reference sequence). This CDR3 has 17 amino acids. The germline V and J ends were trimmed by 1 base and 2 bases, with 18 bases remaining between them. Written as DNA, the CDR3 is TGTGCCAGCAGCTTAGATCCCGACAGGGAGGTCCCCTACGAGCAGTACTTC. The encoded protein is CASSLDPDREVPYEQYF.

The V and J genes are TRBV5-1 and TRBJ2-3, with D possibly being TRBD2 (6 bases). Trimming removed 4 bases from V and 1 base from J, with 7 bases in between. The CDR3 contains 13 residues. Germline V gives CDR1 SGHRS, CDR2 YFSETQ. The CDR3 DNA reads as TGCGCCAGCAGCGGGGAGGGCACAGATACGCAGTATTTT. Its translation: CASSGEGTDTQYF. Looking up the rest from reference TRBV5-1 and TRBJ2-3 gives the full variable domain: KAGVTQTPRYLIKTRGQQVTLSCSPISGHRSVSWYQQTPGQGLQFLFEYFSETQRNKGNFPGRFSGRQFSNSRSEMNVSTLELGDSALYLCASSGEGTDTQYFGPGTRLTVL.

This clone was detected ten times or more. The gene calls are TRBV7-2 and TRBJ2-7; 9 bases match TRBD2. The length of the CDR3 is 14 residues. The V gene end was trimmed by 5 bases and the J gene end by 3 bases; junction bases not matched to a gene: 5. CDR1 and CDR2 (germline): SGHTA, FQGNSA. CDR3 region: CASSPAGGGYEQYF. Written as DNA, the CDR3 is TGTGCCAGCAGCCCAGCGGGAGGCGGCTACGAGCAGTACTTC.